This TCR beta chain was identified during a study of neurological immune-mediated disorders. Points from the study as a whole: There was no association between the multiple sclerosis repertoire cluster and any clinical or MRI feature. HTLV-1-associated myelopathy displayed the greatest TCR clonal expansion, and multiple sclerosis exhibited the smallest, lower than that of healthy controls.

Worth noting for this clonotype: What it binds is unknown.

The length of the CDR3 is 12 residues. Trimming removed 7 bases at V and 5 bases at J, with 9 bases between. The team produced cDNA through 5'RACE using 10-nucleotide random UMIs. In each sequencing run, over 170 million TCR-beta sequences were generated from 15-18 subjects. MiXCR, run by TCRdb on the 5' RACE reads, gives a single entry per CDR3 protein. In the table there are 65,000 to 80,000 distinct CDR3 sequences, under 5.5% of which are singletons. Source material: PBMCs. This clonotype originated in a woman in her seventies with multiple sclerosis. V and J are TRBV12-3 or TRBV12-4 and TRBJ2-1; the D gene is possibly TRBD2 (5 bases). CDR3 bases: TGTGCCAGCAAGAGCGGCGACAATGAGCAGTTCTTC. Amino acid sequence: CASKSGDNEQFF.